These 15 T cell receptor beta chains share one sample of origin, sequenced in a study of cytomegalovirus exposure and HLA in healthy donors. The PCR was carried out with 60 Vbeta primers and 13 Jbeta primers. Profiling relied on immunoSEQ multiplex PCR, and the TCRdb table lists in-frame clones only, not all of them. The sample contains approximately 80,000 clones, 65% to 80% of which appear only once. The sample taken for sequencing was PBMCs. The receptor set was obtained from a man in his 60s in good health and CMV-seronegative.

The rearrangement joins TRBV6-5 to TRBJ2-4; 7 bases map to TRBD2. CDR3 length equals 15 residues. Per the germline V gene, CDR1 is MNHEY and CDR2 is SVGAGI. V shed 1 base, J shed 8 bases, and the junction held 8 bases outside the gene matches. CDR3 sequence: CASSYLSWEGDIQYF. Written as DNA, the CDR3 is TGTGCCAGCAGTTACTTATCCTGGGAGGGTGACATTCAGTACTTC.

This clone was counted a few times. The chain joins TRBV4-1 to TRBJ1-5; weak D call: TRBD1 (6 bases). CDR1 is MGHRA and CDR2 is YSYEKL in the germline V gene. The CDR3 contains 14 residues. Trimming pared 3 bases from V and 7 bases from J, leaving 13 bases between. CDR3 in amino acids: CASSQAKGGQPQHF. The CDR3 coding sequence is TGCGCCAGCAGCCAGGCAAAGGGGGGGCAGCCCCAGCATTTT.

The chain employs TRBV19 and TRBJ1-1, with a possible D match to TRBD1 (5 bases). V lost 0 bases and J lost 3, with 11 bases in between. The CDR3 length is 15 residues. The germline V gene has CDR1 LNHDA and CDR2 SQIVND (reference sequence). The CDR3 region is CASSIEGRQYTEAFF. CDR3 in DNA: TGTGCCAGTAGTATAGAAGGCAGACAGTACACTGAAGCTTTCTTT.

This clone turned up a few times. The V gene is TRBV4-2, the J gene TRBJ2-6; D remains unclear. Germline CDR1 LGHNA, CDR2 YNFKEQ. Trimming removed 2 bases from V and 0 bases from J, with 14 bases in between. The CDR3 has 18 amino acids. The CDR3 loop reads CASSQLGSSISGANVLTF. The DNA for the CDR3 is TGTGCCAGCAGCCAATTGGGCTCCTCAATCTCTGGGGCCAACGTCCTGACTTTC.

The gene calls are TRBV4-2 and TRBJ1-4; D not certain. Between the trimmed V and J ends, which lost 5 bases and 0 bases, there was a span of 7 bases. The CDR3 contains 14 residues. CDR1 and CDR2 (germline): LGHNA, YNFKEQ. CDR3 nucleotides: TGTGCCAGCAGCGTGTCCACAACTAATGAAAAACTGTTTTTT. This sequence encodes CASSVSTTNEKLFF.

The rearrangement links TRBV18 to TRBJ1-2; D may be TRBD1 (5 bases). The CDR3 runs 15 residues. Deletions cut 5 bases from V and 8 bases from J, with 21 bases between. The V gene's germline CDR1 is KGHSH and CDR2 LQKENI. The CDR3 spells CASSLDSPPGYGYTF. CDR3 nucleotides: TGTGCCAGCTCATTAGACAGCCCTCCGGGCTACGGCTACACCTTC. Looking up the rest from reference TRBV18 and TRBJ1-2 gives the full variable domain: NAGVMQNPRHLVRRRGQEARLRCSPMKGHSHVYWYRQLPEEGLKFMVYLQKENIIDESGMPKERFSAEFPKEGPSILRIQQVVRGDSAAYFCASSLDSPPGYGYTFGSGTRLTVV.

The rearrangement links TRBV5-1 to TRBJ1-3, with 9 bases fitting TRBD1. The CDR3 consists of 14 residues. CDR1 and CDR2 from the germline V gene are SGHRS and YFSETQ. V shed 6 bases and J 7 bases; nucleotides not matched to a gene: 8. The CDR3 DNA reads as TGCGCCAGCACCACAGGGGGCGCGGGGAACACCATATATTTT. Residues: CASTTGGAGNTIYF.

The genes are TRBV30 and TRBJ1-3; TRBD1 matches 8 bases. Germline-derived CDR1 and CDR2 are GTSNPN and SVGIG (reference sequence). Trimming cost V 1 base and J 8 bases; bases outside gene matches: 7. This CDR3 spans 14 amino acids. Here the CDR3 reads CAWSEGTGADTIYF. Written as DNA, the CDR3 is TGTGCCTGGAGTGAGGGGACAGGCGCCGACACCATATATTTT. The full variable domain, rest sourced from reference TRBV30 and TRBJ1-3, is SQTIHQWPATLVQPVGSPLSLECTVEGTSNPNLYWYRQAAGRGLQLLFYSVGIGQISSEVPQNLSASRPQDRQFILSSKKLLLSDSGFYLCAWSEGTGADTIYFGEGSWLTVV.

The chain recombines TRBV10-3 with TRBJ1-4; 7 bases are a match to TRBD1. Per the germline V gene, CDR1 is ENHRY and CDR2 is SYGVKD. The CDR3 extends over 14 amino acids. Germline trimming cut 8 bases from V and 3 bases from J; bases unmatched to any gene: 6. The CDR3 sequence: CAIGKGAPNEKLFF. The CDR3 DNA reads TGTGCCATCGGGAAGGGGGCGCCTAATGAAAAACTGTTTTTT.

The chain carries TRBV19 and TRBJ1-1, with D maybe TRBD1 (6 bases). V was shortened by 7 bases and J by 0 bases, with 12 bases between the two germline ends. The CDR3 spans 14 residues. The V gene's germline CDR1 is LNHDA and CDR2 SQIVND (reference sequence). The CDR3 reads CASTWGTLNTEAFF. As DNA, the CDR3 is TGTGCCAGTACCTGGGGGACATTGAACACTGAAGCTTTCTTT.

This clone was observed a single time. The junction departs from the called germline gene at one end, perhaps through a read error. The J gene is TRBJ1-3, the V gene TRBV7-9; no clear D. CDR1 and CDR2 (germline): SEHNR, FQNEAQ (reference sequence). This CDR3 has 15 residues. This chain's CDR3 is CSSSLDQASGNTIYF. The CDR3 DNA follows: TGTTCCAGCAGCTTAGATCAGGCCTCTGGAAACACCATATATTTT.

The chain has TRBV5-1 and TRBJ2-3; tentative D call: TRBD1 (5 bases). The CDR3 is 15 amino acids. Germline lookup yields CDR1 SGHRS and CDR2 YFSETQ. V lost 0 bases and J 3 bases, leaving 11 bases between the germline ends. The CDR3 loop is CASSLAQVLTDTQYF. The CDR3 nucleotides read TGCGCCAGCAGCTTGGCACAGGTACTAACAGATACGCAGTATTTT. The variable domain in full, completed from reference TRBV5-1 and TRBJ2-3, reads KAGVTQTPRYLIKTRGQQVTLSCSPISGHRSVSWYQQTPGQGLQFLFEYFSETQRNKGNFPGRFSGRQFSNSRSEMNVSTLELGDSALYLCASSLAQVLTDTQYFGPGTRLTVL.

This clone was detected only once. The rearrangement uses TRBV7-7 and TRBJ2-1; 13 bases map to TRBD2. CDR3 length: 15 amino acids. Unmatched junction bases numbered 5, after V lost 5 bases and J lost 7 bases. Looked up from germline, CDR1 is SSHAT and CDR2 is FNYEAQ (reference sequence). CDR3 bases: TGTGCCAGCAGCCCCGGACTAGCGGGGGAGAATGAGCAGTTCTTC. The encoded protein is CASSPGLAGENEQFF.

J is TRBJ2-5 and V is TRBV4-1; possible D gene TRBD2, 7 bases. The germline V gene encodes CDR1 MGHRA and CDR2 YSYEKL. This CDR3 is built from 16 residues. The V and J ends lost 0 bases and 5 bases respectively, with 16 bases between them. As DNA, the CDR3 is TGCGCCAGCAGCCAAGAAGGGGGAGGGATCGGGGAGACCCAGTACTTC. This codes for CASSQEGGGIGETQYF.

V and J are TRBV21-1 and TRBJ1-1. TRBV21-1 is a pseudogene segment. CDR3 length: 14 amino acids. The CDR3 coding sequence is TGTGCCAGCAGCAAAGACTTCCCGAACACTGAAGCTTTCTTT. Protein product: CASSKDFPNTEAFF.